Listed below are T cell receptor beta chains from one sample, sequenced in a study of CD8 T cells in Susac syndrome. MiXCR was run by TCRdb on the immunoSEQ multiplex PCR reads, yielding one entry per CDR3 protein. The table lists approximately 130,000 distinct CDR3 sequences, around nine tenths of them singletons. The sequencing sample was made of CD8+ T cells from PBMCs. These receptors all come from a human donor with multiple sclerosis. The CDR3 runs from the conserved cysteine through the conserved F or W. The order of the fields is V gene, D gene, J gene, clone size, CDR3 length, CDR3 DNA, CDR3 protein. D genes are given only for firm matches. Clone size, where shown, is once, few, many, or a class for clones that have expanded.

v_call: TRBV6-1
d_call: NA
j_call: TRBJ2-7
clone_size: NA
cdr3_length: 15
cdr3_nt: TGTGCCAGCAGTGAAGTTATCTCGACAGCCTACGAGCAGTACTTC
cdr3_aa: CASSEVISTAYEQYF

v_call: TRBV11-2
d_call: NA
j_call: TRBJ2-1
clone_size: NA
cdr3_length: 14
cdr3_nt: TGTGCCAGCAGAGGGACGGCCAGCAGGGTCGAGCAGTTCTTC
cdr3_aa: CASRGTASRVEQFF

v_call: TRBV20-1
d_call: TRBD1
j_call: TRBJ1-3
clone_size: NA
cdr3_length: 15
cdr3_nt: TGCAGTGCTTTTGGGACAGGCGGCTCTGGAAACACCATATATTTT
cdr3_aa: CSAFGTGGSGNTIYF

v_call: TRBV4-1
d_call: NA
j_call: TRBJ2-7
clone_size: once
cdr3_length: 13
cdr3_nt: TGCGCCAGCAGCCAAGATGGTGGTCTCGAGCAGTACTTC
cdr3_aa: CASSQDGGLEQYF

v_call: TRBV2
d_call: NA
j_call: TRBJ2-7
clone_size: NA
cdr3_length: 13
cdr3_nt: TGTGCCAGCAGTGACAGGGTTACCTACGAGCAGTACTTC
cdr3_aa: CASSDRVTYEQYF

v_call: TRBV6-5
d_call: NA
j_call: TRBJ2-2
clone_size: NA
cdr3_length: 13
cdr3_nt: TGTGCCAGCAGCTTCCCCGCCACCGGGGAGCTGTTTTTT
cdr3_aa: CASSFPATGELFF

v_call: TRBV4-1
d_call: TRBD2
j_call: TRBJ2-7
clone_size: NA
cdr3_length: 17
cdr3_nt: TGCGCCAGCAGCCAAGCGGGTGCCAGCGGGAGAATTTACGAGCAGTACTTC
cdr3_aa: CASSQAGASGRIYEQYF

v_call: TRBV4-3
d_call: TRBD2
j_call: TRBJ2-3
clone_size: NA
cdr3_length: 15
cdr3_nt: TGCGCCAGCAGCCAAGTAGAGCGGGGTCTAGATACGCAGTATTTT
cdr3_aa: CASSQVERGLDTQYF

v_call: TRBV6-1
d_call: NA
j_call: TRBJ1-1
clone_size: NA
cdr3_length: 13
cdr3_nt: TGTGCCACCCGACAGGATAGCTTCACTGAAGCTTTCTTT
cdr3_aa: CATRQDSFTEAFF

v_call: TRBV7-6
d_call: TRBD2
j_call: TRBJ2-1
clone_size: NA
cdr3_length: 14
cdr3_nt: TGTGCCAGCAGCGCCTTAGCGGGCCACAATGAGCAGTTCTTC
cdr3_aa: CASSALAGHNEQFF

v_call: TRBV20-1
d_call: NA
j_call: TRBJ2-5
clone_size: once
cdr3_length: 15
cdr3_nt: TGCAGTGCCATCTCTCCTAGGATGGGCCGCGAGACCCAGTACTTC
cdr3_aa: CSAISPRMGRETQYF

v_call: TRBV19
d_call: TRBD2
j_call: TRBJ2-2
clone_size: NA
cdr3_length: 17
cdr3_nt: TGTGCCAGTACTACCCGCGAAGCGGGGACGAACACCGGGGAGCTGTTTTTT
cdr3_aa: CASTTREAGTNTGELFF

v_call: TRBV3-1
d_call: TRBD2
j_call: TRBJ2-1
clone_size: NA
cdr3_length: 14
cdr3_nt: TGTGCCAGCAGCCAAGTGGGCGGGAGCAATGAGCAGTTCTTC
cdr3_aa: CASSQVGGSNEQFF

v_call: TRBV14
d_call: NA
j_call: TRBJ1-1
clone_size: NA
cdr3_length: 12
cdr3_nt: TGTGCCAGCAGCCAAGGGACGGTTGAAGCTTTCTTT
cdr3_aa: CASSQGTVEAFF

v_call: TRBV5-1
d_call: NA
j_call: TRBJ2-4
clone_size: NA
cdr3_length: 16
cdr3_nt: TGCGCCAGCAGCTTGGATCCTGGGACTGGTAAAAACATTCAGTACTTC
cdr3_aa: CASSLDPGTGKNIQYF

v_call: TRBV30
d_call: NA
j_call: TRBJ2-2
clone_size: NA
cdr3_length: 16
cdr3_nt: TGTGCCTGGAGGGCCTGGGGTGGGGGGCAGACCGGGGAGCTGTTTTTT
cdr3_aa: CAWRAWGGGQTGELFF

v_call: TRBV20-1
d_call: TRBD1
j_call: TRBJ1-1
clone_size: NA
cdr3_length: 13
cdr3_nt: TGCAGTGCTGGGACAGGGCGGGACACTGAAGCTTTCTTT
cdr3_aa: CSAGTGRDTEAFF

v_call: TRBV12-3/TRBV12-4
d_call: NA
j_call: TRBJ1-2
clone_size: NA
cdr3_length: 16
cdr3_nt: TGTGCCAGCAGTTGGATATCGACAGCCTCTAACTATGGCTACACCTTC
cdr3_aa: CASSWISTASNYGYTF

v_call: TRBV3-1
d_call: NA
j_call: TRBJ2-7
clone_size: NA
cdr3_length: 14
cdr3_nt: TGTGCCAGCAGCGACCTGGGTCTCACGTACGAGCAGTACTTC
cdr3_aa: CASSDLGLTYEQYF

v_call: TRBV29-1
d_call: NA
j_call: TRBJ1-4
clone_size: NA
cdr3_length: 13
cdr3_nt: TGCAGCGTCTTAACGGACGGTGGGGAAAAACTGTTTTTT
cdr3_aa: CSVLTDGGEKLFF

v_call: TRBV27
d_call: TRBD1
j_call: TRBJ2-1
clone_size: NA
cdr3_length: 15
cdr3_nt: TGTGCCAGCAGTTTAGCCGGGACAGGTGTGAATGAGCAGTTCTTC
cdr3_aa: CASSLAGTGVNEQFF

v_call: TRBV30
d_call: TRBD1
j_call: TRBJ1-6
clone_size: NA
cdr3_length: 14
cdr3_nt: TGTGCCTGGAGGGAACAGGGGGGTAATTCACCCCTCCACTTT
cdr3_aa: CAWREQGGNSPLHF

v_call: TRBV19
d_call: NA
j_call: TRBJ2-3
clone_size: NA
cdr3_length: 12
cdr3_nt: TGTGCCAGTAGTATACGTCGGGAGCGGCAGTATTTT
cdr3_aa: CASSIRRERQYF

v_call: TRBV29-1
d_call: TRBD1
j_call: TRBJ2-7
clone_size: NA
cdr3_length: 13
cdr3_nt: TGCAGCGTTGAACTGGGACAGGGGTACGAGCAGTACTTC
cdr3_aa: CSVELGQGYEQYF

v_call: TRBV2
d_call: NA
j_call: TRBJ2-5
clone_size: NA
cdr3_length: 14
cdr3_nt: TGTGCCAGCAGTGAATTGGGGTTGGGAGAGACCCAGTACTTC
cdr3_aa: CASSELGLGETQYF

v_call: TRBV19
d_call: NA
j_call: TRBJ1-1
clone_size: NA
cdr3_length: 10
cdr3_nt: TGTGCCACGGGGAACACTGAAGCTTTCTTT
cdr3_aa: CATGNTEAFF

v_call: TRBV27
d_call: TRBD2
j_call: TRBJ2-1
clone_size: NA
cdr3_length: 16
cdr3_nt: TGTGCCAGCAGTCCCTCAGCGGGAGAGGCCTACAATGAGCAGTTCTTC
cdr3_aa: CASSPSAGEAYNEQFF

v_call: TRBV30
d_call: NA
j_call: TRBJ1-1
clone_size: NA
cdr3_length: 14
cdr3_nt: TGTGCCTGGACACATGGGGGTGCGATGACTGAAGCTTTCTTT
cdr3_aa: CAWTHGGAMTEAFF

v_call: TRBV3-1
d_call: NA
j_call: TRBJ2-7
clone_size: once
cdr3_length: 15
cdr3_nt: TGTGCCAGCAGCGGACGGACGTTCGCCGGGGGCGAGCAGTACTTC
cdr3_aa: CASSGRTFAGGEQYF